This TCR beta chain was retrieved from a study of blood T cell repertoires in COVID-19. Background on the study: Material from acute and convalescent COVID-19 was sourced from the United States, Italy and Spain. PBMCs, B-cell-depleted T cells, or T cells were the source of the cDNA or gDNA that made up the material.

The CDR3 is 17 amino acids. J lost 2 bases, V lost 4 bases, and 7 bases had no gene match. From germline, CDR1 is LNHDA and CDR2 SQIVND (reference sequence). Original analysis: Amplification of reference gene primers provided the estimated nucleated cell counts. Libraries were prepared by immunoSEQ multiplex PCR; TCRdb keeps only in-frame clonotypes and omits some of them. The V and J calls and clone size were taken over from that table, and D and trimming were inferred from the DNA. The data hold around 250,000 clones, with around 83% observed a single time. The V gene is TRBV19, the J gene TRBJ2-1, with 11 bases matching TRBD2. Material for sequencing was peripheral blood. The sequence came from a man aged 80 or over with acute or convalescent COVID-19. The CDR3 here is CASSTGTSGTTYNEQFF. The DNA of the CDR3 is TGTGCCAGTAGTACCGGGACTAGCGGCACGACCTACAATGAGCAGTTCTTC.